The 30 T cell receptor beta chains presented below share a single source sample, sequenced in a study of T cell responses to AZD1222 COVID-19 vaccine. Profiling relied on immunoSEQ multiplex PCR, and the TCRdb table lists in-frame clones only, not all of them. The sample carries 150,000 to 160,000 clones, roughly nine tenths recorded once. The material sequenced was peripheral blood, taken after recovery from COVID-19. These receptors were taken from an adult who had recovered from COVID-19.

V and J are TRBV7-9 and TRBJ2-2, with D possibly TRBD1 on 6 matching bases. V was trimmed by 3 bases and J by 7 bases, leaving 9 bases between them. The CDR3 loop spans 13 amino acids. Germline V CDR1 and CDR2: SEHNR, FQNEAQ (reference sequence). CDR3 nucleotides: TGTGCCAGCAGCTTCAACAGGGACGGGGAGCTGTTTTTT. This translates into CASSFNRDGELFF.

This sequence joins TRBV6-6 and TRBJ1-3, with D unresolved. The V gene's germline CDR1 is MNHNY and CDR2 SVGAGI (reference sequence). This CDR3 region has 17 residues. V was pared by 5 bases and J by 1 base, with 18 bases between. CDR3 DNA: TGTGCCAGCAGTCCCCGGGCCTTGATCCCTTCTGGAAACACCATATATTTT. The encoded protein is CASSPRALIPSGNTIYF.

The V gene is TRBV15, the J gene TRBJ2-7; 10 bases fit TRBD1. From germline, CDR1 is LNHNV and CDR2 YYDKDF (reference sequence). V trimming: 1 base; J trimming: 2 bases; junction bases outside the gene matches: 2. The CDR3 has 15 amino acids. The DNA for the CDR3 is TGTGCCACCAGCAGAGCGGGACAGGGGACCTACGAGCAGTACTTC. Its translation: CATSRAGQGTYEQYF.

V gene TRBV3-1 (or the pseudogene TRBV3-2) combines with J gene TRBJ2-7; maybe TRBD2 (6 bases). Germline loops: CDR1 LGHDT, CDR2 YNNKEL (reference sequence). V lost 4 bases and J lost 1, with 14 bases in between. The CDR3 contains 15 residues. CDR3 DNA sequence: TGTGCCAGCAGCCCTAGGCGGGGACTTTCCTACGAGCAGTACTTC. It encodes CASSPRRGLSYEQYF.

The chain employs TRBV27 and TRBJ1-1; 7 positions match TRBD1. This CDR3 spans 14 amino acids. V lost 6 bases, J lost 1 base, and 5 bases stayed unmatched. The germline CDR1 and CDR2 sequences are MNHEY and SMNVEV (reference sequence). The CDR3 is CASSPRGRNTEAFF. The DNA of the CDR3 is TGTGCCAGCAGCCCCAGGGGGAGGAACACTGAAGCTTTCTTT.

V and J are TRBV6-1 and TRBJ1-1, with D uncertain. The CDR3 is 14 residues long. Per germline, CDR1 MNHNS and CDR2 SASEGT. With 1 base removed from V and 5 bases from J, the gap between germline ends came to 11 bases. The CDR3 region has the DNA TGTGCCAGCAGTGAAGAAGGAGGGCGGACTGAAGCTTTCTTT. It is translated as CASSEEGGRTEAFF.

The J gene is TRBJ1-1, the V gene TRBV5-1; D remains ambiguous. V lost 0 bases and J 1 base, leaving 7 bases between the germline ends. The CDR3 runs to 14 residues. Germline CDR1 is SGHRS and CDR2 is YFSETQ. In DNA form, the CDR3 reads TGCGCCAGCAGCTTGGGAACATCGAACACTGAAGCTTTCTTT. As protein: CASSLGTSNTEAFF.

The chain recombines TRBV6-1 with TRBJ2-1, with TRBD1 identical over 7 bases. The V gene's germline CDR1 is MNHNS and CDR2 SASEGT. With 3 bases clipped from V and 4 bases from J, the junction kept 6 bases outside the gene matches. This CDR3 is 15 amino acids long. CDR3 protein: CASSDSRTGYNEQFF. CDR3 coding DNA: TGTGCCAGCAGTGATTCCAGGACAGGATACAATGAGCAGTTCTTC.

This clone has only one observation. The chain recombines TRBV5-4 with TRBJ1-3; TRBD1 is a possible D gene (6 bases). The CDR3 has 15 amino acids. The germline V gene has CDR1 SGHNT and CDR2 YYREEE (reference sequence). The V and J ends lost 4 bases and 0 bases respectively, with 11 bases between them. The CDR3 loop is CASSLQGPSGNTIYF. In DNA, the CDR3 is TGTGCCAGCAGCCTACAGGGACCCTCTGGAAACACCATATATTTT.

The CDR3 DNA is TGTGCCAGTAGTAACAGCTTCTACGAGCAGTACTTC. This sequence encodes CASSNSFYEQYF. This chain joins TRBV19 and TRBJ2-7; D remains ambiguous. The CDR3 contains 12 residues. With 4 bases removed from V and 3 bases from J, the gap between germline ends came to 7 bases. Germline V gene sequence: CDR1 LNHDA, CDR2 SQIVND (reference sequence).

J is TRBJ1-3 and V is TRBV5-1, with D hard to call. This CDR3 has 15 amino acids. Trimming cost V 0 bases and J 0 bases, with 7 bases left between them. From germline, CDR1 is SGHRS and CDR2 YFSETQ. CDR3 in amino acids: CASSLDGLSGNTIYF. In DNA, the CDR3 is TGCGCCAGCAGCTTGGACGGCCTCTCTGGAAACACCATATATTTT.

The rearrangement uses TRBV19 and TRBJ2-2; 13 positions agree with TRBD2. V was clipped by 5 bases and J by 4 bases; unmatched bases: 10. This CDR3 region has 18 residues. The germline V gene has CDR1 LNHDA and CDR2 SQIVND (reference sequence). The CDR3 nucleotides read TGTGCCAGTAGTTTTGCCCAGACTAGCGGGGGGCGCACCGGGGAGCTGTTTTTT. The encoded protein is CASSFAQTSGGRTGELFF. The entire variable domain, with the rest obtained from reference TRBV19 and TRBJ2-2, is as follows: DGGITQSPKYLFRKEGQNVTLSCEQNLNHDAMYWYRQDPGQGLRLIYYSQIVNDFQKGDIAEGYSVSREKKESFPLTVTSAQKNPTAFYLCASSFAQTSGGRTGELFFGEGSRLTVL.

The chain has TRBV28 and TRBJ1-1; 9 bases fit TRBD1. Trimming removed 4 bases from V and 2 bases from J; junction bases left unmatched: 5. Per the germline V gene, CDR1 is MDHEN and CDR2 is SYDVKM. The CDR3 totals 15 residues. In DNA form, the CDR3 reads TGTGCCAGCAGTTCCGGGACAGGGACTAACACTGAAGCTTTCTTT. It yields the protein CASSSGTGTNTEAFF.

This sequence joins TRBV20-1 and TRBJ1-1; D remains ambiguous. The CDR3 has 11 amino acids. V lost 4 bases to trimming and J lost 1 base, with 4 bases between them. Germline CDR1 DFQATT, CDR2 SNEGSKA (reference sequence). The DNA of the CDR3 is TGCAGTGCTACCCCGAACACTGAAGCTTTCTTT. Residues: CSATPNTEAFF.

CDR3 DNA: TGTGCCAGCAGTGGAGGGACAGGGGATCTTTATGGCTACACCTTC. This codes for CASSGGTGDLYGYTF. This chain connects TRBV28 to TRBJ1-2, with TRBD1 matching over 10 bases. After removal of 5 bases from V and 5 bases from J, the junction contained 8 bases not matched to a gene. The CDR3 totals 15 residues. Germline CDR1 and CDR2: MDHEN and SYDVKM.

The V and J genes are TRBV29-1 and TRBJ2-7; D is undetermined. The CDR3 consists of 14 residues. V was clipped by 2 bases and J by 6 bases, with 17 bases between them. CDR1 SQVTM and CDR2 ANQGSEA come from the germline V gene. In nucleotides, the CDR3 is TGCAGCGTTGAAAGGCCCGAGGTTCCTACCGAGCAGTACTTC. Amino acids: CSVERPEVPTEQYF.

J is TRBJ1-2 and V is TRBV5-1, with TRBD1 as a possible D gene (5 bases). The CDR3 consists of 14 residues. Deletions cut 7 bases from V and 7 bases from J, with 20 bases between. The germline V gene encodes CDR1 SGHRS and CDR2 YFSETQ. The CDR3 sequence is CASFEGPQPFGYTF. In nucleotides, the CDR3 is TGCGCCAGCTTCGAGGGGCCGCAACCTTTTGGCTACACCTTC.

This sequence joins TRBV5-4 and TRBJ2-7; 7 positions agree with TRBD2. The V segment lost 2 bases and the J segment 2 bases; nucleotides outside the gene matches: 7. Germline CDR1 reads SGHNT; CDR2 reads YYREEE (reference sequence). The CDR3 runs to 15 residues. The CDR3 spells CASSLGGSLPYEQYF. CDR3 sequence (DNA): TGTGCCAGCAGCTTAGGCGGGAGCCTTCCCTACGAGCAGTACTTC.

The J gene is TRBJ1-4, the V gene TRBV28, with 11 positions matching TRBD1. Per the germline V gene, CDR1 is MDHEN and CDR2 is SYDVKM. The ends lost 7 bases at V and 8 bases at J; junction bases unmatched: 9. This CDR3 is built from 15 residues. The CDR3 DNA reads TGTGCCAGCAATACACCCGGGACAGGGGGAGAAAAACTGTTTTTT. It encodes CASNTPGTGGEKLFF.

V is TRBV7-9 and J is TRBJ2-5, with TRBD2 matching 12 bases. Germline-derived CDR1 and CDR2 are SEHNR and FQNEAQ (reference sequence). CDR3 size: 15 residues. Trimming took 3 bases from V and 4 from J; bases not matched to a gene: 3. This CDR3 reads CASSLTSGSSETQYF. CDR3 nucleotide sequence: TGTGCCAGCAGCTTGACTAGCGGGAGTTCAGAGACCCAGTACTTC.

Regarding this clone: A junction end diverges from the germline sequence, so it may reflect a read error. The rearrangement links TRBV7-2 to TRBJ2-1; 8 bases align to TRBD1. The CDR3 has 15 amino acids. Germline V gene data show CDR1 as SGHTA and CDR2 as FQGNSA. The CDR3 spells CASRLDRGAYNEQFF. The CDR3 bases are TGTGCCAGCAGGTTAGACAGGGGAGCGTACAATGAGCAGTTCTTC.

The gene calls are TRBV2 and TRBJ1-4; TRBD1 matches at 7 bases. Germline values: CDR1 SNHLY, CDR2 FYNNEI. The V segment lost 4 bases and the J segment 6 bases; nucleotides outside the gene matches: 5. The CDR3 spans 14 residues. The CDR3 sequence: CASSGNRGDEKLFF. In DNA form, the CDR3 reads TGTGCCAGCAGTGGTAACAGGGGTGATGAAAAACTGTTTTTT.

The chain recombines TRBV6-5 with TRBJ2-3, with a weak D call TRBD1 (6 bases). CDR3 size: 14 residues. CDR1 is MNHEY, CDR2 SVGAGI, per germline. V shed 6 bases and J shed 4 bases, with 14 bases lying between them. The CDR3 reads CASRVEGGADTQYF. The CDR3 nucleotides read TGTGCCAGCAGGGTGGAAGGGGGTGCAGATACGCAGTATTTT.

The chain recombines TRBV6-1 with TRBJ1-4; D perhaps matches TRBD1 (5 bases). Deletions cut 3 bases from V and 8 bases from J, with 13 bases between. This CDR3 comprises 14 residues. Looked up from germline, CDR1 is MNHNS and CDR2 is SASEGT. The CDR3 nucleotides are TGTGCCAGCAGTGAGTGGGGGAGGAAGGAAAAACTGTTTTTT. Translated, it gives CASSEWGRKEKLFF.

This chain links TRBV27 with TRBJ2-7, with D maybe TRBD2 (5 bases). Between the trimmed V and J ends, which lost 3 bases and 2 bases, there was a span of 8 bases. The CDR3 is made up of 13 amino acids. Germline CDR1 and CDR2: MNHEY and SMNVEV (reference sequence). The CDR3 bases are TGTGCCAGCAGTTTCGCCGGGGCCTACGAGCAGTACTTC. Translated, it gives CASSFAGAYEQYF.

This chain connects TRBV4-1 to TRBJ2-2; TRBD1 matches at 9 bases. Germline trimming cut 4 bases from V and 6 bases from J; bases unmatched to any gene: 9. CDR1 is MGHRA and CDR2 is YSYEKL in the germline V gene. This CDR3 region has 16 residues. The DNA of the CDR3 is TGCGCCAGCAGCCGAACCGGGACAGGGAGGGCCGGGGAGCTGTTTTTT. Its translation is CASSRTGTGRAGELFF.

The V gene is TRBV15, the J gene TRBJ1-1; the D gene is possibly TRBD1 (5 bases). The CDR3 covers 13 residues. Germline CDR1 is LNHNV and CDR2 is YYDKDF (reference sequence). V lost 0 bases, J lost 7 bases, and 9 bases lay in between. The CDR3 reads CATSRDLGGEAFF. The DNA for the CDR3 is TGTGCCACCAGCAGAGATCTGGGGGGTGAAGCTTTCTTT.

This chain links TRBV4-1 with TRBJ1-4; 8 bases fit TRBD1. The CDR3 is 18 amino acids. Trimming removed 2 bases from V and 4 bases from J; junction bases left unmatched: 12. Germline values: CDR1 MGHRA, CDR2 YSYEKL. The CDR3 loop reads CASSQIRTDRGSNEKLFF. The CDR3 region has the DNA TGCGCCAGCAGCCAAATTCGGACAGACAGGGGAAGTAATGAAAAACTGTTTTTT.

The CDR3 here is CASSQQGASGNTIYF. For the CDR3, the DNA is TGTGCCAGCAGCCAACAGGGGGCTTCTGGAAACACCATATATTTT. This chain connects TRBV7-2 to TRBJ1-3, with 9 bases lining up with TRBD1. V trimming: 5 bases; J trimming: 1 base; junction bases outside the gene matches: 3. The CDR3 spans 15 residues. Per the germline V gene, CDR1 is SGHTA and CDR2 is FQGNSA.

The chain has TRBV29-1 and TRBJ1-2; D may be TRBD1 (6 bases). The germline V and J ends were trimmed by 0 bases and 4 bases, with 15 bases remaining between them. The CDR3 has 15 residues. Germline-derived CDR1 and CDR2 are SQVTM and ANQGSEA. The CDR3 DNA is TGCAGCGTTGAAGATCTCCAGGGGAGAGCCTATGGCTACACCTTC. This translates into CSVEDLQGRAYGYTF.